This T cell receptor beta chain appears in the sequencing data of a study of radiation and T cells in renal cell carcinoma (dated by TCRdb to 2020 to 2021). In the study overall: Samples came from a clinical trial, in which primary renal cell carcinomas received 15 Gy stereotactic body radiation therapy followed by nephrectomy 4 weeks later. In total, 50 to 60 samples, comprising roughly 25 tumors and some 27 peripheral blood samples, were subjected to TCR beta sequencing. A total of roughly 3,900,000 unique CDR3 nucleotide sequences, encoding 2.8 million or so unique CDR3 amino acid sequences, were found across all 50 or so samples. The paper's findings and limits, for the study overall: In blood, the top tumor clonotypes increased from baseline to 2 weeks after radiation and then shrank by 4 weeks, which suggests a temporary expansion of tumor-resident clones. No pretreatment tumor biopsies were available, so the baseline intratumoral presence of clonotypes could not be determined. Tracking of blood repertoire dynamics stopped at about 27 days after treatment, with no follow-up past that point. Because the trial had a single-armed design, the trial could not examine how radiation dose or scheduling affected the TCR repertoire.

Concerning this clone: No cognate antigen has been identified for it. No quality values exist for individual bases; no much larger clone is one base distant.

The junction shows trimming of 0 bases on V and 1 base on J, plus 10 bases between the germline ends. CDR1 LGHNA and CDR2 YNFKEQ were looked up in the germline V gene. Including the terminal cysteine and phenylalanine, the CDR3 comprises 15 residues. Only CDR3 DNA remains: 45 bases, in frame from the first base. The time point label on this specimen signifies: baseline pretreatment blood. What the treatment or condition label conveys for this sample: 15 Gy SBRT to primary tumor, nephrectomy 4 weeks later. Serial peripheral blood from radiation-treated patients was sampled at baseline, 2 weeks and 4 weeks after SBRT to track tumor-enriched clonotypes. Every patient's renal cell carcinoma showed clear cell pathology. Genomic DNA for TCR sequencing was prepared using the QIAamp DNA Blood Mini Kit (Qiagen). The analyses included only samples that passed all quality control checks. TCR beta libraries were generated from genomic DNA with the immunoSEQ kit, following the manufacturer's recommendations. For library preparation, a first multiplex PCR was performed with proprietary primers, followed by a second PCR in which unique barcodes were added, and bead cleanups were performed after each round. Each sample batch included a kit-provided positive control reaction and a negative control reaction. The final libraries were assessed on an Agilent 4200 TapeStation D1000 ScreenTape, pooled by volume, and quantified by qPCR. Sequencing was performed on an Illumina NextSeq500 using a MidOutput 150-cycle cartridge, with 156 Read1 cycles, 15 Index1 cycles, and the kit custom primers. The pooled library was loaded at 0.9 to 1 pM with a roughly 22% PhiX control spike-in. The published analysis was carried out like this. Vendor-processed data were analyzed in R, with a clonotype defined as all T cells sharing the same CDR3 nucleotide sequence. For clone abundance analyses, frequencies were normalized to the 10,000 most abundant clones in each sample. Public T cell clones, which averaged fewer than five per sample, were excluded before analysis. Tumor-enriched and baseline blood-enriched clonotypes were defined by at least a 32-fold difference in abundance between compartments. A beta-binomial differential abundance model was used to identify clonotypes that expanded or contracted between blood time points. Tumor-blood repertoire similarity was measured with the Baroni-Urbani and Buser coefficient, and groups were compared using two-tailed Wilcoxon tests in R. Drawn from immuneACCESS, this table holds only the in-frame rearrangements with V and J called that TCRdb kept. Clones are partly lost; checked studies trace under half to an unresolved V gene and leave the rest unexplained. D and trimming were read from the DNA, whereas the V and J calls and clone size are those reported in that table. In this sample the table shows 100,000 to 150,000 clones, around 80% of which occur a single time. The ten largest clonotypes hold around 2.8% of the sample.

The chain is encoded by TRBV4-2 joined to TRBJ2-7; 5 matching bases give a weak D call of TRBD2. The receptor was isolated from an older woman with renal cell carcinoma. Specimen: blood, collected from a patient whose treatment included radiotherapy and nephrectomy. The encoded CDR3 is CASSQDSDKSYEQYF. The bases read TGTGCCAGCAGCCAAGATAGCGACAAGTCCTACGAGCAGTACTTC.